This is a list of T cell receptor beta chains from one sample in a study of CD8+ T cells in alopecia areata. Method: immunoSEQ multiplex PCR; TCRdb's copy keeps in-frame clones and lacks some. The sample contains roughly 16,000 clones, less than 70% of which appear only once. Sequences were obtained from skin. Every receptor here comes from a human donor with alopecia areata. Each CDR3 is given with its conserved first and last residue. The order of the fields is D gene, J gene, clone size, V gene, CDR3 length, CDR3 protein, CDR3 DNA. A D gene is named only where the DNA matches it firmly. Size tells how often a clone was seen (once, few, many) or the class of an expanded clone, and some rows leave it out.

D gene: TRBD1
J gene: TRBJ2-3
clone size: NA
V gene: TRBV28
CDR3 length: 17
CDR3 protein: CASSPSLFRTGTDTQYF
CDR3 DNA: TGTGCCAGCAGTCCCTCACTATTCAGGACAGGGACGGATACGCAGTATTTT

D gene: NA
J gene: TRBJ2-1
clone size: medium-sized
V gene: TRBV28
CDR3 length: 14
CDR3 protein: CASRAGLWLNEQFF
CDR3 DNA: TGTGCCAGCAGAGCAGGGCTTTGGCTGAATGAGCAGTTCTTC

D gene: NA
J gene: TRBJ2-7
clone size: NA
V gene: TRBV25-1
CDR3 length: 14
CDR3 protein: CASSAYRDFSEQYF
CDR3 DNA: TGTGCCAGCAGTGCCTACCGGGACTTCTCCGAGCAGTACTTC

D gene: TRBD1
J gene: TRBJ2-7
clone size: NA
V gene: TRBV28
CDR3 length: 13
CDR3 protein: CATSGQAPYEQYF
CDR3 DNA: TGTGCCACCTCGGGACAGGCTCCCTACGAGCAGTACTTC

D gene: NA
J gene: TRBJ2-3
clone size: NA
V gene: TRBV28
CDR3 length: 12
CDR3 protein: CASSRWLDTQYF
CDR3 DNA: TGTGCCAGCTCCCGGTGGCTAGATACGCAGTATTTT

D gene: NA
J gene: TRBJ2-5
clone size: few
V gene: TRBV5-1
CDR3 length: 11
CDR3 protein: CASSPGETQYF
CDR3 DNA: TGCGCCAGCAGCCCAGGGGAGACCCAGTACTTC

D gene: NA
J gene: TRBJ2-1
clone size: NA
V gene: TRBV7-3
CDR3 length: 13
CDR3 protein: CASSSDTLNEQFF
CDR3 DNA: TGTGCCAGCAGCTCCGATACTCTAAATGAGCAGTTCTTC

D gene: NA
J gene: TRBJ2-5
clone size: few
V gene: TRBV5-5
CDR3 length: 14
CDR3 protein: CASSLRRSRETQYF
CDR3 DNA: TGTGCCAGCAGCTTGCGTCGGTCTCGCGAGACCCAGTACTTC

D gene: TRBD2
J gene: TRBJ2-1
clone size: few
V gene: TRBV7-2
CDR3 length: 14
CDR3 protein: CASSSGLGVDEQFF
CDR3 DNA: TGTGCCAGCAGCTCCGGACTAGGTGTCGATGAGCAGTTCTTC

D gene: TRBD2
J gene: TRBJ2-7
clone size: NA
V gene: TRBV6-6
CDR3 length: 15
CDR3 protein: CASRLGASGPIEQYF
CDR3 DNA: TGTGCCAGCAGGCTAGGGGCTAGCGGCCCGATCGAGCAGTACTTC

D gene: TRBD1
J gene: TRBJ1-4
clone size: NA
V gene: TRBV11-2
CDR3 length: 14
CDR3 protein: CASSLSGGFGKLFF
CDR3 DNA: TGTGCCAGCAGCTTATCAGGGGGCTTCGGAAAACTGTTTTTT

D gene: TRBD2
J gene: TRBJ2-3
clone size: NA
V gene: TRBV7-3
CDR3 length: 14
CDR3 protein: CASSSTGGADTQYF
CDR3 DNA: TGTGCCAGCAGCTCCACTGGGGGGGCAGATACGCAGTATTTT

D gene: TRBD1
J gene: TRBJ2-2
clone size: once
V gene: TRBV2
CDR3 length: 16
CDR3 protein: CASSESGQGATGELFF
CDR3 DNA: TGTGCCAGCAGTGAAAGCGGACAGGGGGCGACCGGGGAGCTGTTTTTT

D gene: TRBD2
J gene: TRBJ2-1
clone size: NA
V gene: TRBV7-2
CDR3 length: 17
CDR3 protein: CASSPGLAGAGYNEQFF
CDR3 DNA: TGTGCCAGCAGCCCAGGACTAGCGGGAGCGGGCTACAATGAGCAGTTCTTC

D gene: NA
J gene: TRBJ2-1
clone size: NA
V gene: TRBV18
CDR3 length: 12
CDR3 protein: CASSPGYNEQFF
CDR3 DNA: TGTGCCAGCTCACCGGGCTACAATGAGCAGTTCTTC

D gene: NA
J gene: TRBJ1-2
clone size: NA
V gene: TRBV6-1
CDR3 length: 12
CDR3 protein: CASSGSASGYTF
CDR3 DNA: TGTGCCAGCAGTGGGTCCGCAAGCGGCTACACCTTC

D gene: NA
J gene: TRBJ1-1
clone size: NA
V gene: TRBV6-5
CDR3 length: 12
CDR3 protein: CASGQRDTEAFF
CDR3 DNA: TGTGCCAGCGGACAACGGGACACTGAAGCTTTCTTT

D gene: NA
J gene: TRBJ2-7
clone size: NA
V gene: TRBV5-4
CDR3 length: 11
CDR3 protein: CASSPAYEQYF
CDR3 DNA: TGTGCCAGCAGCCCTGCCTACGAGCAGTACTTC

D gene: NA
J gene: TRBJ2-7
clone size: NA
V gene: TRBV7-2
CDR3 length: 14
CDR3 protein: CASSFFPAPYEQCF
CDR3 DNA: TGTGCCAGCAGCTTTTTTCCCGCGCCCTACGAGCAGTGCTTC

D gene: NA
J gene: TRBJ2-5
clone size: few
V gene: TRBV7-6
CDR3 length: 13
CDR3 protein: CASSVMILETQYF
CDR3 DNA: TGTGCCAGCAGCGTAATGATCTTGGAGACCCAGTACTTC

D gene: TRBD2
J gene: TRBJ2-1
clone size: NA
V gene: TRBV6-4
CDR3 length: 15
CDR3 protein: CASSRTSGSSDEQFF
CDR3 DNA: TGTGCCAGCAGTAGGACTAGCGGGAGCTCGGATGAGCAGTTCTTC

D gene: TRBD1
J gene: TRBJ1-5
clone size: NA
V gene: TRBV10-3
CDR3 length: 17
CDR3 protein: CAISRTGHAGGNQPQHF
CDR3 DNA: TGTGCCATCAGCAGGACAGGCCACGCGGGTGGCAATCAGCCCCAGCATTTT

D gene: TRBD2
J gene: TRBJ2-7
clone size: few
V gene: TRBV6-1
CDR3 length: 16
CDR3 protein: CASSDGRSGTFREQYF
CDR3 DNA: TGTGCCAGCAGTGACGGTCGTAGCGGGACTTTCAGGGAGCAGTACTTC

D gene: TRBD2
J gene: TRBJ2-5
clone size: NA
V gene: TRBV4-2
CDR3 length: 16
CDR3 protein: CASSSLAGRRGKTQYF
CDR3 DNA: TGTGCCAGCAGCTCACTAGCGGGGCGGCGGGGAAAGACCCAGTACTTC

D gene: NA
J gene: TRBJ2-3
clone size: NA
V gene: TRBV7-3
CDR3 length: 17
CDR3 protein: CASSLTHWGSRTDTQYF
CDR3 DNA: TGTGCCAGCAGCTTAACCCACTGGGGTTCTCGGACAGATACGCAGTATTTT

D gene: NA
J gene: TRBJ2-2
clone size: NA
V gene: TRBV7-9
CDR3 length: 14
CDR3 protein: CASSTNREVGELFF
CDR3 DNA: TGTGCCAGCAGCACAAACAGGGAGGTCGGGGAGCTGTTTTTT

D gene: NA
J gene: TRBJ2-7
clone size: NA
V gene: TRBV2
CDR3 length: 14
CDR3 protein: CASKVQGPSYEQYF
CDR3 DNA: TGTGCCAGCAAGGTCCAGGGACCGTCCTACGAGCAGTACTTC

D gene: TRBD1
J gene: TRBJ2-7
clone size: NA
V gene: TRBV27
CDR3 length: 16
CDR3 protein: CASSLLAGTGGAVQYF
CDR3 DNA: TGTGCCAGCAGTTTACTCGCCGGGACAGGGGGCGCGGTGCAGTACTTC

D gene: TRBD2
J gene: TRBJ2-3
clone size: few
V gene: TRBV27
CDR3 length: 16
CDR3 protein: CASTSLAGGTTDTQYF
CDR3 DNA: TGTGCCAGCACGTCACTAGCGGGAGGGACGACAGATACGCAGTATTTT

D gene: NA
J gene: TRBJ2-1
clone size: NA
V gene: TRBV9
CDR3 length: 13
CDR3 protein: CASSVAPSDEQFF
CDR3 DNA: TGTGCCAGCAGCGTAGCGCCATCGGATGAGCAGTTCTTC

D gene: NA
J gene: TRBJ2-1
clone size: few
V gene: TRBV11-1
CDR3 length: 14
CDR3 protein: CASSFREVYNEQFF
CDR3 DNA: TGTGCCAGCAGCTTCCGTGAGGTCTACAATGAGCAGTTCTTC

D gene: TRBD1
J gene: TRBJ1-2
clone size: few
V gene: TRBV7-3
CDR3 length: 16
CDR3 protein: CASRETGGRGNYGYTF
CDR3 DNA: TGTGCCAGCAGGGAGACAGGGGGCAGGGGGAACTATGGCTACACCTTC

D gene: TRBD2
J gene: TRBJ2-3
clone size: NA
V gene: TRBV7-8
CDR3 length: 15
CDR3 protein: CASSLDPGGGDTQYF
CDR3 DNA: TGTGCCAGCAGCTTAGACCCGGGAGGGGGAGATACGCAGTATTTT

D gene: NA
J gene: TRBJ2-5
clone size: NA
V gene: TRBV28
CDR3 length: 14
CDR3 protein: CASSSPDRQETQYF
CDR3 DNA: TGTGCCAGCAGTTCTCCCGACCGCCAAGAGACCCAGTACTTC

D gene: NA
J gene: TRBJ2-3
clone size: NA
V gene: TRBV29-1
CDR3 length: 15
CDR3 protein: CSVARDIRATDTQYF
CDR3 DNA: TGCAGCGTTGCCAGGGACATCCGAGCCACAGATACGCAGTATTTT

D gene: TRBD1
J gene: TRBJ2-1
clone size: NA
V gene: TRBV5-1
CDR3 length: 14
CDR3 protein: CASRTGTGGNEQFF
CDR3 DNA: TGCGCCAGCAGAACCGGGACAGGGGGCAATGAGCAGTTCTTC

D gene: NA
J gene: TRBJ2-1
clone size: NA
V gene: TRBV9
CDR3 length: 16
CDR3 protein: CASSVGYTPGYNEQFF
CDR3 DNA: TGTGCCAGCAGCGTAGGCTACACCCCGGGCTACAATGAGCAGTTCTTC

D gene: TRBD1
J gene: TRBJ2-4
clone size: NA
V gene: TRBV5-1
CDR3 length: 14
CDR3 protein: CASSTGQGRDIQYF
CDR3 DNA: TGCGCCAGCAGCACTGGACAGGGCAGAGACATTCAGTACTTC

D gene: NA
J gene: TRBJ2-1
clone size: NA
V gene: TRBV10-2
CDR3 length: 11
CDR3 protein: CASSEYGEQFF
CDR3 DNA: TGCGCCAGCAGTGAATACGGTGAGCAGTTCTTC

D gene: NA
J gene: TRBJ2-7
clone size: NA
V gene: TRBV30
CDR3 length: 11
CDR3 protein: CAWSEASEQYF
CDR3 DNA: TGTGCCTGGAGTGAGGCTAGCGAGCAGTACTTC

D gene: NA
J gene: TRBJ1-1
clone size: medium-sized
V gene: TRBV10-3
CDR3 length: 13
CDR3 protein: CASMTGSNTEAFF
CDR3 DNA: TGTGCCTCGATGACAGGATCGAACACTGAAGCTTTCTTT

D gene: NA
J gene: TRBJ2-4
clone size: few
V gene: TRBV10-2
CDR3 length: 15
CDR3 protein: CASSVGAQAKNIQYF
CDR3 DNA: TGCGCCAGCAGTGTGGGGGCTCAAGCCAAAAACATTCAGTACTTC

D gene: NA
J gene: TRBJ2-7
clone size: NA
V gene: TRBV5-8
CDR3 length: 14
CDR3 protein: CASSGTWGSYEQYF
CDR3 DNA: TGTGCCAGCAGCGGGACTTGGGGCTCCTACGAGCAGTACTTC

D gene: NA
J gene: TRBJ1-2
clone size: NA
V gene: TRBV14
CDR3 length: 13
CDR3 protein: CASSQEGRYGYTF
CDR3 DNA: TGTGCCAGCAGCCAAGAGGGCCGCTATGGCTACACCTTC

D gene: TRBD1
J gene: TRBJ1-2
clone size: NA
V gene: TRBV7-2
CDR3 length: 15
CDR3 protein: CASSGFRQGGYGYTF
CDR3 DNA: TGTGCCAGCAGCGGTTTTAGACAGGGGGGCTATGGCTACACCTTC

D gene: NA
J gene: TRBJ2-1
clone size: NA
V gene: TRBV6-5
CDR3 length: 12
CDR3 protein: CASSYWGSEQFF
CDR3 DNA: TGTGCCAGCAGTTACTGGGGGAGTGAGCAGTTCTTC